These 25 T cell receptor beta chains share one sample of origin, sequenced in a study of T cells after yellow fever vaccination. TCRdb re-derived calls from the 5' RACE reads in MiXCR, one entry per CDR3 protein. The sample lists about 340,000 distinct CDR3 sequences; roughly 8.7% were seen once. Specimen: PBMCs, collected on the day of the first yellow fever vaccination. These receptors all come from a man in his late teens or twenties who received the YFV17D yellow fever vaccine.

CDR3 in DNA: TGCAGTGCTAGTCCTATTAGCGAGGAGACCCAGTACTTC. The encoded protein is CSASPISEETQYF. V usage is TRBV20-1 and J usage is TRBJ2-5; tentative D call: TRBD2 (5 bases). Between the trimmed V and J ends, which lost 3 bases and 5 bases, there was a span of 13 bases. The CDR3 contains 13 residues. CDR1 DFQATT and CDR2 SNEGSKA come from the germline V gene (reference sequence).

V gene TRBV6-1 combines with J gene TRBJ1-1; 11 bases agree with TRBD1. Germline loops: CDR1 MNHNS, CDR2 SASEGT. This CDR3 has 13 residues. V was pared by 6 bases and J by 7 bases, with 4 bases of the junction left unmatched. The CDR3 loop reads CASRDRGLSEAFF. The CDR3 bases are TGTGCCAGCAGGGACAGGGGGCTGAGTGAAGCTTTCTTT.

The gene calls are TRBV9 and TRBJ2-5; D tentatively reads TRBD1 or TRBD2 (6 bases each). The CDR3 runs 13 residues. Trimming removed 7 bases from V and 0 bases from J, with 10 bases in between. Germline lookup yields CDR1 SGDLS and CDR2 YYNGEE. Here the CDR3 DNA reads TGTGCCAGCCAACGGGGGCACCAAGAGACCCAGTACTTC. It codes for CASQRGHQETQYF.

This clonotype was seen a handful of times. The chain carries TRBV5-1 and TRBJ1-3, with D hard to call. Germline V lookup: CDR1 SGHRS, CDR2 YFSETQ. The CDR3 sequence is 16 residues long. V lost 4 bases to trimming and J lost 0 bases, with 14 bases between them. The CDR3 region has the DNA TGCGCCAGCAGCGAGACGGCCCCCTTCTCTGGAAACACCATATATTTT. Its translation: CASSETAPFSGNTIYF.

This clonotype was detected only a few times. The CDR3 DNA is TGTGCCAGCAGTGAACGGGGTGGTAGTCGACGCGAGCAGTACTTC. It is translated as CASSERGGSRREQYF. The chain has TRBV2 and TRBJ2-7, with D perhaps matching TRBD2 (5 bases). V lost 2 bases and J 6 bases, leaving 17 bases between the germline ends. Germline CDR1 SNHLY, CDR2 FYNNEI. The CDR3 runs to 15 residues.

This clonotype has just a few counts. The chain is built from TRBV11-1 and TRBJ2-4; D might be TRBD2 (6 bases). Germline values: CDR1 SGHAT, CDR2 FQDESV (reference sequence). V dropped 2 bases and J dropped 8 bases, with 10 bases sitting between them. The CDR3 contains 13 residues. CDR3 nucleotides: TGTGCCAGCAGCTTATTCCCGGGAGACATTCAGTACTTC. Its protein product is CASSLFPGDIQYF.

The CDR3 DNA reads TGTGCCAGCAGCTCCGACGGCACATTGGATACGCAGTATTTT. Translated: CASSSDGTLDTQYF. This rearrangement joins TRBV7-3 to TRBJ2-3; D is unresolved. The CDR3 has 14 residues. Germline V gene data show CDR1 as SGHTA and CDR2 as FQGTGA. Trimming took off 4 bases at V and 6 bases at J, with 14 bases between the two ends.

This clonotype has a handful of counts. The chain joins TRBV2 to TRBJ2-7; 9 positions match TRBD1. This CDR3 has 15 residues. V trimming: 2 bases; J trimming: 3 bases; junction bases outside the gene matches: 5. Germline lookup yields CDR1 SNHLY and CDR2 FYNNEI. CDR3 loop: CASSEYLGQGYEQYF. The CDR3 DNA reads TGTGCCAGCAGTGAATATTTGGGACAGGGCTACGAGCAGTACTTC.

J is TRBJ2-1 and V is TRBV24-1, with TRBD1 as a possible D gene (5 bases). Germline CDR1 reads KGHDR; CDR2 reads SFDVKD. Trimming removed 4 bases at V and 10 bases at J, with 13 bases between. This CDR3 comprises 13 residues. CDR3 protein: CATSDASAGEQFF. CDR3 coding DNA: TGTGCCACCAGTGACGCCTCCGCAGGGGAGCAGTTCTTC.

This clonotype was recorded only once. J is TRBJ1-5 and V is TRBV4-1; D call uncertain. Trimming cost V 3 bases and J 0 bases, with 9 bases left between them. Germline V lookup: CDR1 MGHRA, CDR2 YSYEKL. The CDR3 has 15 residues. This CDR3 reads CASSHGQHSNQPQHF. The CDR3 bases are TGCGCCAGCAGCCACGGGCAGCATAGCAATCAGCCCCAGCATTTT.

In its sample, this clonotype was seen a few times. The CDR3 is CSVGGQPQHF. The CDR3 DNA reads as TGCAGCGTCGGTGGACAGCCCCAGCATTTT. The chain joins TRBV29-1 to TRBJ1-5; D unclear. Between the trimmed V and J ends, which lost 6 bases and 7 bases, there was a span of 7 bases. Germline V gives CDR1 SQVTM, CDR2 ANQGSEA. This CDR3 contains 10 residues.

The table lists this clonotype with many counts. The chain recombines TRBV10-3 with TRBJ2-1; the D is unclear. The CDR3 consists of 12 residues. Germline lookup yields CDR1 ENHRY and CDR2 SYGVKD. Between the trimmed V and J ends, which lost 2 bases and 6 bases, there was a span of 5 bases. The CDR3 bases are TGTGCCATCAGTGAGCCGATCAATGAGCAGTTCTTC. Its protein product is CAISEPINEQFF.

The CDR3 nucleotides are TGCAGTCCCCTGGGGGGGAGCACTGAAGCTTTCTTT. It is translated as CSPLGGSTEAFF. This rearrangement joins TRBV20-1 to TRBJ1-1, with D possibly TRBD1 on 5 matching bases. Germline lookup yields CDR1 DFQATT and CDR2 SNEGSKA (reference sequence). This CDR3 has 12 amino acids. Trimming cost V 8 bases and J 4 bases, with 14 bases left between them.

This clonotype came up a few times. This chain joins TRBV7-2 and TRBJ2-7; maybe TRBD1 (5 bases). Germline assignment: CDR1 SGHTA and CDR2 FQGNSA. The CDR3 sequence is 15 residues long. V lost 0 bases and J 4 bases, leaving 13 bases between the germline ends. The CDR3 region is CASSLARGSQYEQYF. CDR3 DNA: TGTGCCAGCAGCTTAGCAAGGGGCAGTCAGTACGAGCAGTACTTC.

This clonotype has just a few counts. The chain links TRBV6-1 to TRBJ2-1; D might be TRBD1 (6 bases). Trimming shortened V by 8 bases and J by 0 bases, and 11 bases separated the two germline ends. CDR3 length: 14 residues. CDR1 is MNHNS and CDR2 is SASEGT in the germline V gene. CDR3 amino acids: CASGGASSYNEQFF. CDR3 in DNA: TGTGCCAGCGGGGGCGCCAGCTCCTACAATGAGCAGTTCTTC.

The rearrangement joins TRBV18 to TRBJ1-3, with D unresolved. V was trimmed by 2 bases and J by 1 base, leaving 6 bases between them. CDR1 and CDR2 (germline): KGHSH, LQKENI. The CDR3 has 14 residues. DNA of the CDR3: TGTGCCAGCTCACCAACGAAGTCTGGAAACACCATATATTTT. The encoded protein is CASSPTKSGNTIYF.

CDR3 region: CASSYTPTEAFF. CDR3 nucleotide sequence: TGTGCCAGCAGCTACACCCCCACTGAAGCTTTCTTT. V gene TRBV5-4 combines with J gene TRBJ1-1; D gene uncertain. Trimming pared 3 bases from V and 4 bases from J, leaving 7 bases between. This CDR3 spans 12 amino acids. Germline V gives CDR1 SGHNT, CDR2 YYREEE (reference sequence).

This clonotype was detected a few times. The chain links TRBV7-9 to TRBJ2-2, with 10 bases aligning to TRBD1. The CDR3 runs 16 residues. Looked up from germline, CDR1 is SEHNR and CDR2 is FQNEAQ (reference sequence). V shed 4 bases and J 6 bases; nucleotides not matched to a gene: 8. CDR3 sequence: CASSSVGTGESGELFF. In DNA form, the CDR3 reads TGTGCCAGCAGCTCCGTGGGGACAGGGGAATCCGGGGAGCTGTTTTTT. Drawing the rest from reference TRBV7-9 and TRBJ2-2, the complete variable domain is DTGVSQNPRHKITKRGQNVTFRCDPISEHNRLYWYRQTLGQGPEFLTYFQNEAQLEKSRLLSDRFSAERPKGSFSTLEIQRTEQGDSAMYLCASSSVGTGESGELFFGEGSRLTVL.

At least ten counts were recorded for this clonotype. The rearrangement uses TRBV29-1 and TRBJ2-7; D is perhaps TRBD2 (6 bases). CDR1 and CDR2 from the germline V gene are SQVTM and ANQGSEA. The V and J ends lost 4 bases and 0 bases respectively, with 16 bases between them. The CDR3 sequence is 15 residues long. CDR3 region: CSVGGGSPSSYEQYF. DNA for the CDR3: TGCAGCGTTGGGGGAGGTTCACCGAGCTCCTACGAGCAGTACTTC.

This clonotype was observed many times. The chain combines TRBV30 with TRBJ1-1; TRBD1 aligns across 10 bases. This CDR3 region has 12 residues. Unmatched junction bases numbered 2, after V lost 6 bases and J lost 4 bases. Per the germline V gene, CDR1 is GTSNPN and CDR2 is SVGIG (reference sequence). CDR3 in amino acids: CACWDRGTEAFF. CDR3 coding DNA: TGTGCCTGTTGGGACAGGGGCACTGAAGCTTTCTTT.

This clonotype turned up a few times. The chain couples TRBV7-2 to TRBJ2-2; D tentatively fits TRBD1 or TRBD2 (5 bases each). The V gene's germline CDR1 is SGHTA and CDR2 FQGNSA. V gave up 4 bases and J gave up 3 bases, with 9 bases separating them. CDR3 length equals 14 residues. The chain's CDR3 is CASSWDEDTGELFF. The CDR3 DNA sequence: TGTGCCAGCAGCTGGGACGAGGACACCGGGGAGCTGTTTTTT.

This clonotype was detected only a few times. The chain joins TRBV6-2 or TRBV6-3 to TRBJ1-5; 12 bases are a match to TRBD1. This CDR3 is 21 amino acids long. Trimming cost V 6 bases and J 2 bases; bases outside gene matches: 20. From germline, CDR1 is MNHEY and CDR2 SVGEGT. The CDR3 sequence: CASSLLPRDRGRIFGNQPQHF. CDR3 coding DNA: TGTGCCAGCAGCCTACTTCCCCGGGACAGGGGGCGAATTTTTGGCAATCAGCCCCAGCATTTT.

This clonotype was found many times. The chain employs TRBV12-3 or TRBV12-4 and TRBJ1-6; D not certain. V lost 7 bases to trimming and J lost 0 bases, with 7 bases between them. The CDR3 totals 14 residues. The CDR3 protein is CASTPGSYNSPLHF. Here the CDR3 DNA reads TGTGCCAGCACCCCCGGCTCCTATAATTCACCCCTCCACTTT.

The sample holds many counts of this clonotype. The genes are TRBV7-2 and TRBJ1-1; a weak D match, TRBD1 (6 bases). V was pared by 5 bases and J by 1 base, with 14 bases between. The CDR3 is made up of 15 amino acids. Germline loops: CDR1 SGHTA, CDR2 FQGNSA. The DNA of the CDR3 is TGTGCCAGCAGCCGGGAGGGGGGACCGAACACTGAAGCTTTCTTT. Its translation: CASSREGGPNTEAFF.

This clonotype was detected a few times. This sequence joins TRBV7-2 and TRBJ2-7; tentative D call: TRBD1 (5 bases). V lost 4 bases and J 3 bases, leaving 10 bases between the germline ends. This CDR3 contains 13 residues. Germline V gene sequence: CDR1 SGHTA, CDR2 FQGNSA. The DNA of the CDR3 is TGTGCCAGCAGCTCCCCAGGGAACTACGAGCAGTACTTC. Residues: CASSSPGNYEQYF.